Detailed here is one T cell receptor beta chain. Its target is not known. The data belong to a study of post-analysis software for immune sequencing data. General study findings and limits: Roughly five TRBV segments were significantly more frequent in patients than in controls. TRBV5-6, TRBV5-1 and TRBV20-1 were among these segments.

Prepared TCR beta cDNA libraries contained unique molecular identifiers. TCRdb processed the PCR reads anew with MiXCR; each CDR3 protein has one entry. The data show around 700,000 distinct CDR3 sequences, with approximately 60% seen just once and about 11% held by the top ten. The CDR3 extends over 15 amino acids. Per germline, CDR1 SEHNR and CDR2 FQNEAQ (reference sequence). V lost 2 bases and J lost 0, with 10 bases in between. This TCR derives from a girl aged 2-10 years with multiple sclerosis. Material for sequencing was blood. This sequence joins TRBV7-9 and TRBJ2-5; tentatively, D is TRBD2 (5 bases). CDR3 sequence: CASSLWAGHQETQYF. The CDR3 bases are TGTGCCAGCAGCTTATGGGCGGGCCACCAAGAGACCCAGTACTTC.